This T cell receptor (beta chain) was documented in a study of shared clonotypes between healthy human individuals. As originally analysed: ImmunoSEQ supplied junction-only sequences lacking quality scores, so filtering was different. Clones were sequenced by immunoSEQ multiplex PCR, and TCRdb holds only the in-frame ones, with some missing. The V and J calls and the clone size are those of that table, but D and trimming were determined from the DNA. The profile covers around 1,100,000 clones, with around 77% appearing a single time and approximately 0.95% taken by the ten largest. In regard to this clone: Its antigen is unidentified.

Study-wide findings and caveats: Among donors, clonotype sharing was expected to be affected by sequencing depth.

Per the germline V gene, CDR1 is MNHNY and CDR2 is SVGAGI (reference sequence). There are 12 residues in the CDR3. V lost 6 bases to trimming and J lost 5 bases; unmatched junction nucleotides: 3. This TCR was sampled from a man aged 18 to 29 in good health. Some clones in this sample may be carry-over from other donors' samples. Sequencing was performed on memory CD4+ T cells from PBMCs. The subset denotes: CD45RA-negative fraction. V usage is TRBV6-6 and J usage is TRBJ1-1, with TRBD1 identical over 7 bases. The chain's CDR3 is CASRLQGTEAFF. CDR3 DNA sequence: TGTGCCAGCAGATTACAGGGGACTGAAGCTTTCTTT.